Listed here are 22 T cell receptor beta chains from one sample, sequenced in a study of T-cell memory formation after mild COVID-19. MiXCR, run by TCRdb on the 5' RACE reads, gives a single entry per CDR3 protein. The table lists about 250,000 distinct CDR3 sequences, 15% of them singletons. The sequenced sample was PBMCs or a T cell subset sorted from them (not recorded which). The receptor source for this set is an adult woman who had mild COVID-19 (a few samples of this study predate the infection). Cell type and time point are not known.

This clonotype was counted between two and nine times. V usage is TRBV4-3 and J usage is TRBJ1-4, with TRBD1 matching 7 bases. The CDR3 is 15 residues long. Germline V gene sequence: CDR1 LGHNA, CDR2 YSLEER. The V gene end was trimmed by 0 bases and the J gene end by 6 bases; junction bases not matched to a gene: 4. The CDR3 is CASSQEDRVDEKLFF. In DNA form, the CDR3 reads TGCGCCAGCAGCCAAGAAGACAGGGTAGATGAAAAACTGTTTTTT.

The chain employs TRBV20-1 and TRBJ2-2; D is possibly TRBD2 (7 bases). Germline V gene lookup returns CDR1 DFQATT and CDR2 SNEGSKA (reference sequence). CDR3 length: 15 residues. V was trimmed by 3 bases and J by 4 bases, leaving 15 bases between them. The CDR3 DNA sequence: TGCAGTGCTAGCGGGGGCCGCGGGGGCACCGGGGAGCTGTTTTTT. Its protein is CSASGGRGGTGELFF.

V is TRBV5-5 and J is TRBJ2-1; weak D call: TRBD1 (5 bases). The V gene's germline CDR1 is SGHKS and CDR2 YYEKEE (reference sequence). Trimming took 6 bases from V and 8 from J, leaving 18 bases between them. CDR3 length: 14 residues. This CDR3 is CASIHRGPYDEQFF. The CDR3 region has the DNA TGTGCCAGCATCCATAGGGGCCCATACGATGAGCAGTTCTTC.

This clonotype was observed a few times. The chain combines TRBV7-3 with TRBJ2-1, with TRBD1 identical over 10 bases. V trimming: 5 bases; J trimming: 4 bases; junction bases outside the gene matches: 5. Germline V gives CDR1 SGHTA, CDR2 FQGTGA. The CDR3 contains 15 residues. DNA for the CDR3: TGTGCCAGCAGCCCCGACAGGGGGCTGTACAATGAGCAGTTCTTC. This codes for CASSPDRGLYNEQFF.

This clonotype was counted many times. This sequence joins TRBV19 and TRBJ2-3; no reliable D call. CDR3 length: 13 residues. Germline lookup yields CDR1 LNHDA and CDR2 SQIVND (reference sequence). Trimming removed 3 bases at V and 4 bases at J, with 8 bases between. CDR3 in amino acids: CASSIAGADTQYF. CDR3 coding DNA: TGTGCCAGTAGTATTGCCGGTGCAGATACGCAGTATTTT.

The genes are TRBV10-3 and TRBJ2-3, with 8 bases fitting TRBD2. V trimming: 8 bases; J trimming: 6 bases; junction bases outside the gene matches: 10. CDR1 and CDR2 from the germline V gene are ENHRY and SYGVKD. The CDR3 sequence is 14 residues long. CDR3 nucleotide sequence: TGTGCCATCGGAACTAGCGGCTCCGCGGATACGCAGTATTTT. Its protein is CAIGTSGSADTQYF.

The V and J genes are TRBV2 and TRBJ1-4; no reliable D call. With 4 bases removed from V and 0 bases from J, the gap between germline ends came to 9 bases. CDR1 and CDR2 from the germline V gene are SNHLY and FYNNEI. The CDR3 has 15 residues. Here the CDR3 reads CASSGPGTTNEKLFF. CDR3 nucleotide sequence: TGTGCCAGCAGTGGACCAGGCACAACTAATGAAAAACTGTTTTTT.

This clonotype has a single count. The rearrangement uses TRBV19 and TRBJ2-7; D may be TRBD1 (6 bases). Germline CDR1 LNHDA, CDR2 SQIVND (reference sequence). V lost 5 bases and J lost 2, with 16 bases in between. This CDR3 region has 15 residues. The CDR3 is CASSWSGQNPYEQYF. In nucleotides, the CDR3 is TGTGCCAGTAGTTGGTCGGGACAAAACCCCTACGAGCAGTACTTC.

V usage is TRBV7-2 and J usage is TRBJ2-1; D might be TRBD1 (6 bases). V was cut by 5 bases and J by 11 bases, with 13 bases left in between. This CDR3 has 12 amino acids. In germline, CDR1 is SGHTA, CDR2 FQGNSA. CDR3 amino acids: CASSLRQVQQFF. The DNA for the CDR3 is TGTGCCAGCAGCCTGAGACAGGTCCAGCAGTTCTTC.

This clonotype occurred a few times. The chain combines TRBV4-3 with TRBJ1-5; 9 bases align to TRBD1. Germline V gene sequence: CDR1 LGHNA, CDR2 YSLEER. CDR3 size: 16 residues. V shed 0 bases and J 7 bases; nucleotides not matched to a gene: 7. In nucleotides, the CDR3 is TGCGCCAGCAGCCAAGATCACAGGGGGCCGAGGCAGCCCCAGCATTTT. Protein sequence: CASSQDHRGPRQPQHF.

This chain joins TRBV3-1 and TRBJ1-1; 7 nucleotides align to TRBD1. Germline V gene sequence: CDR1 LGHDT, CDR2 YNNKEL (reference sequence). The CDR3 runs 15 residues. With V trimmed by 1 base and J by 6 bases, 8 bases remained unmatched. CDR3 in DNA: TGTGCCAGCAGCCAAGGACAGGGTTTTTTGGCTGAAGCTTTCTTT. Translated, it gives CASSQGQGFLAEAFF.

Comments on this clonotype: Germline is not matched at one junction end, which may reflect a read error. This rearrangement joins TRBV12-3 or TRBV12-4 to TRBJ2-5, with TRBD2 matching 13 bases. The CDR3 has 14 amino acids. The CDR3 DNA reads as TGTGTCAGCACTAGCGGGGGGGCCTGGGAGACCCAGTACTTC. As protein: CVSTSGGAWETQYF.

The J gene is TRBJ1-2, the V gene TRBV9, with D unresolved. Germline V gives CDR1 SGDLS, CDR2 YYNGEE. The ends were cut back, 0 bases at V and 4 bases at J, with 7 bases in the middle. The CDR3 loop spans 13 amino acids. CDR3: CASSVGGAYGYTF. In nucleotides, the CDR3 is TGTGCCAGCAGCGTAGGCGGTGCCTATGGCTACACCTTC.

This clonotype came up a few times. CDR3 coding DNA: TGCAGTGCTCCGCGCGGGGGGGCCCGGGATGAGCAGTTCTTC. This gives the protein CSAPRGGARDEQFF. The chain combines TRBV20-1 with TRBJ2-1; TRBD2 matches at 9 bases. The trim removed 5 bases at V and 8 bases at J, leaving 10 bases unmatched. Germline CDR1 and CDR2: DFQATT and SNEGSKA (reference sequence). This CDR3 is built from 14 residues.

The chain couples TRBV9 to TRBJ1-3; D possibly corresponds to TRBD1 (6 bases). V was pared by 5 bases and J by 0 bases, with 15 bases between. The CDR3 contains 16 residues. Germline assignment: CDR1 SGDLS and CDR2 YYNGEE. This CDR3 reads CASSPITGSSGNTIYF. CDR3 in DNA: TGTGCCAGCAGTCCCATCACAGGGAGCTCTGGAAACACCATATATTTT.

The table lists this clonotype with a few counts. CDR3 nucleotides: TGCGCCAGCAGCCAAGCGGTCAGGGATGGCTACACCTTC. Residues: CASSQAVRDGYTF. The genes are TRBV4-3 and TRBJ1-2; the D gene is possibly TRBD1 (5 bases). The V end was cut by 1 base, the J end by 6 bases, with 9 bases between. The CDR3 spans 13 residues. The V gene's germline CDR1 is LGHNA and CDR2 YSLEER.

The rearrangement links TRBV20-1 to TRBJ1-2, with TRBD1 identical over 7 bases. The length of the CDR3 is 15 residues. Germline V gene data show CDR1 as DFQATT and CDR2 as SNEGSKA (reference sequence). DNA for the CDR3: TGCAGCGCTCCCGACAGGACAGGTTGGACGGATGGCTACACCTTC. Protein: CSAPDRTGWTDGYTF.

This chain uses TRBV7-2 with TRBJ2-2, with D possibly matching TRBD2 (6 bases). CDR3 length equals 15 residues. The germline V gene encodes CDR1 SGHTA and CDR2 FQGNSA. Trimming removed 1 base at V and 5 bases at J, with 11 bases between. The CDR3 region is CASSLVGTGTGELFF. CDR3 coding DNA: TGTGCCAGCAGCTTAGTAGGGACTGGTACCGGGGAGCTGTTTTTT.

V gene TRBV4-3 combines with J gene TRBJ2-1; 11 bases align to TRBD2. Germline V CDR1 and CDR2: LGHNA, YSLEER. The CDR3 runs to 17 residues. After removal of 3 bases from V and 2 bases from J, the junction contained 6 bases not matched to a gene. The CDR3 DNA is TGCGCCAGCAGCCATGTCGGGACTAGCGGAACCTACAATGAGCAGTTCTTC. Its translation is CASSHVGTSGTYNEQFF.

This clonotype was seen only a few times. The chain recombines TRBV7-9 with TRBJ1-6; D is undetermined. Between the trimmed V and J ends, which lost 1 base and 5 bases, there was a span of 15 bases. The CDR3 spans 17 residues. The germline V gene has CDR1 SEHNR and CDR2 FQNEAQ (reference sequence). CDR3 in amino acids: CASSLGAVADNNSPLHF. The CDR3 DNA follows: TGTGCCAGCAGCTTAGGGGCTGTGGCAGACAATAATTCACCCCTCCACTTT.

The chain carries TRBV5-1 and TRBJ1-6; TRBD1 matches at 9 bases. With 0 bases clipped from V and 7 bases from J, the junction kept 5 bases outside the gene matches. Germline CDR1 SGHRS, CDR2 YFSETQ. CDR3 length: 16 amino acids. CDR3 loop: CASSLGQGELNSPLHF. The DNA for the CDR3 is TGCGCCAGCAGCTTGGGACAGGGGGAACTAAATTCACCCCTCCACTTT.

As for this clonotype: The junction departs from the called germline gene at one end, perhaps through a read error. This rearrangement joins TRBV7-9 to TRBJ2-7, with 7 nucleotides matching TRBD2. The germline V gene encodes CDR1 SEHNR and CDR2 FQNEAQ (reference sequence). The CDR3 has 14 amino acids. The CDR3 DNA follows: TGTGCCAGCGGGCCTAGCGGCATATCCTACGATCAGTACTTC. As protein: CASGPSGISYDQYF.